This T cell receptor beta chain was captured by sequencing in a study of T cells in Graves' hyperthyroidism and ophthalmopathy. In this sample, this clonotype turned up many times. Amplification yielded TCR beta CDR3 regions, with RNA transcripts as the source. When the TCR CDR3 underwent first-round RT-PCR, the HTBI primer set was used. TCRdb processed the multiplex PCR reads anew with MiXCR; each CDR3 protein has one entry. The sample records 450,000 to 650,000 distinct CDR3 sequences, approximately 17% being singletons. This clonotype was sampled from a woman aged 18-29 years with Graves' ophthalmopathy. Sequenced input: blood.

CDR3 nucleotide sequence: TGTGCCAGCAGCTTGGGGACGACGGATGAAAAACTGTTTTTT. Translating gives CASSLGTTDEKLFF. V and J are TRBV7-9 and TRBJ1-4; TRBD1 might be the D (5 bases). This CDR3 region has 14 residues. Germline CDR1 and CDR2: SEHNR and FQNEAQ (reference sequence). V shed 3 bases and J shed 6 bases, with 11 bases lying between them.